This T cell receptor beta chain was observed in a study of T cell responses to AZD1222 COVID-19 vaccine. Study summary: Pooling was applied to second doses at about 4 or about 12 weeks. General study findings and limits: Nearly half of spike-specific TCRs reportedly target unmutated variant regions. Only a handful of AZD1222 recipients, roughly six in all, had baseline seropositivity. Most donors were white British and more were female, and clonal diversity was possibly underestimated.

With respect to this clone: Its antigen is undetermined.

Here immunoSEQ multiplex PCR was the method, and the copy in TCRdb shows in-frame clones only, minus some. Here the sample spans about 60,000 clones, 85% being singletons. The sample consisted of peripheral blood, taken on day 0 of AZD1222 vaccination. This clonotype was obtained from an adult in good health.

CDR3 amino acids: CASSQEVGSGGGYTF. CDR3 DNA sequence: TGTGCCAGCAGCCAAGAAGTGGGTTCGGGGGGAGGCTACACCTTC. The chain has TRBV3-1 (or the pseudogene TRBV3-2) and TRBJ1-2; tentatively, D is TRBD1 (5 bases). This CDR3 spans 15 amino acids. The V end lost 0 bases, the J end lost 8 bases, and 16 bases lay between the germline ends. The germline V gene has CDR1 LGHDT and CDR2 YNNKEL (reference sequence).